The 30 T cell receptor beta chains listed next were all sequenced from one sample in a study of cytomegalovirus exposure and HLA in healthy donors. The PCR contained 60 Vbeta and 13 Jbeta primers. Libraries were prepared by immunoSEQ multiplex PCR; TCRdb keeps only in-frame clonotypes and omits some of them. The table records some 56,000 clones, approximately 82% of them present only once. Sequencing was performed on PBMCs. These TCRs come from a man in his fifties in good health and CMV-seronegative.

Details on this clone: Distinct nucleotide sequences in the sample also encode this CDR3. The chain carries TRBV4-2 and TRBJ2-7; D is ambiguous. The germline gives CDR1 LGHNA, CDR2 YNFKEQ. The CDR3 contains 15 residues. The V end lost 0 bases, the J end lost 1 base, and 10 bases lay between the germline ends. CDR3: CASSQDLAGSYEQYF. CDR3 nucleotide sequence: TGTGCCAGCAGCCAAGATCTGGCAGGTTCCTACGAGCAGTACTTC.

The chain recombines TRBV5-6 with TRBJ2-3; D perhaps matches TRBD2 (6 bases). The CDR3 totals 14 residues. Germline lookup yields CDR1 SGHDT and CDR2 YYEEEE. V was shortened by 5 bases and J by 4 bases, with 14 bases between the two germline ends. The CDR3 region has the DNA TGTGCCAGCAGGGCTGGGGGGATGTCAGATACGCAGTATTTT. It encodes CASRAGGMSDTQYF.

V gene TRBV6-6 combines with J gene TRBJ2-7; TRBD2 matches at 13 bases. The CDR3 length is 15 residues. Trimming at V came to 5 bases and at J to 4 bases, leaving 5 bases not matched to a gene. Per germline, CDR1 MNHNY and CDR2 SVGAGI (reference sequence). CDR3 sequence reads: CASSATSGGFYEQYF. DNA of the CDR3: TGTGCCAGCAGTGCGACTAGCGGGGGGTTTTACGAGCAGTACTTC.

The chain joins TRBV5-1 to TRBJ2-7, with D perhaps TRBD2 (5 bases). V gave up 2 bases and J gave up 0 bases, with 15 bases separating them. This CDR3 is 16 amino acids long. Germline CDR1 and CDR2: SGHRS and YFSETQ. CDR3 amino acids: CASSLASPGSSYEQYF. The DNA for the CDR3 is TGCGCCAGCAGCTTAGCCTCCCCGGGGAGCTCCTACGAGCAGTACTTC.

This rearrangement joins TRBV6-5 to TRBJ1-2, with TRBD1 matching 8 bases. There are 15 residues in the CDR3. The V and J ends lost 2 bases and 5 bases, in that order; junction bases with no gene match: 7. Germline V gene sequence: CDR1 MNHEY, CDR2 SVGAGI. CDR3 loop: CASSYGTGTIYGYTF. The CDR3 DNA is TGTGCCAGCAGTTACGGGACAGGTACCATATATGGCTACACCTTC.

The chain uses TRBV7-7 and TRBJ2-3, with D possibly being TRBD2 (6 bases). Trimming cost V 3 bases and J 2 bases, with 27 bases left between them. Germline CDR1 and CDR2: SSHAT and FNYEAQ (reference sequence). The CDR3 is 20 residues long. The CDR3: CASSFTPTRASESHTDTQYF. CDR3 sequence (DNA): TGTGCCAGCAGCTTTACGCCGACTCGGGCTAGCGAGTCACACACAGATACGCAGTATTTT. The full variable domain, with the rest looked up from reference TRBV7-7 and TRBJ2-3, is GAGVSQSPRYKVTKRGQDVTLRCDPISSHATLYWYQQALGQGPEFLTYFNYEAQPDKSGLPSDRFSAERPEGSISTLTIQRTEQRDSAMYRCASSFTPTRASESHTDTQYFGPGTRLTVL.

The chain combines TRBV10-3 with TRBJ2-1; maybe TRBD2 (6 bases). CDR3 length equals 13 residues. Germline loops: CDR1 ENHRY, CDR2 SYGVKD. V lost 6 bases, J lost 5 bases, and 11 bases lay in between. The CDR3: CAISRRDDNEQFF. The CDR3 DNA is TGTGCCATCAGCCGGAGGGACGACAATGAGCAGTTCTTC.

The J gene is TRBJ2-1, the V gene TRBV6-5; 10 nucleotides agree with TRBD1. Trimming took 6 bases from V and 5 from J; bases not matched to a gene: 4. Germline CDR1 MNHEY, CDR2 SVGAGI. The CDR3 has 14 amino acids. CDR3 sequence (DNA): TGTGCCAGCAGATCGGACAGGGGGAACAATGAGCAGTTCTTC. Translation gives CASRSDRGNNEQFF.

The V call is TRBV6-6, the J call TRBJ1-5, with TRBD1 as a possible D gene (5 bases). The CDR3 sequence is 15 residues long. Per the germline V gene, CDR1 is MNHNY and CDR2 is SVGAGI (reference sequence). V was trimmed by 7 bases and J by 6 bases, leaving 19 bases between them. This CDR3 reads CASTSWEGKGQPQHF. In DNA form, the CDR3 reads TGTGCCAGCACCTCCTGGGAGGGGAAGGGTCAGCCCCAGCATTTT.

The chain combines TRBV7-3 with TRBJ2-7; 15 bases are a match to TRBD2. The V and J ends lost 1 base and 2 bases, in that order; junction bases with no gene match: 0. CDR3 length: 16 amino acids. Germline lookup yields CDR1 SGHTA and CDR2 FQGTGA. As DNA, the CDR3 is TGTGCCAGCAGCTTAAGGACTAGCGGGGGGGCCTACGAGCAGTACTTC. This codes for CASSLRTSGGAYEQYF.

This clone has just a few counts. CDR3 residues: CASSQDPVGGAETQYF. CDR3 DNA: TGCGCCAGCAGCCAAGATCCGGTCGGGGGGGCCGAGACCCAGTACTTC. The genes are TRBV4-1 and TRBJ2-5, with 8 bases that match TRBD2. Trimming cost V 0 bases and J 5 bases; bases outside gene matches: 8. There are 16 residues in the CDR3. CDR1 is MGHRA, CDR2 YSYEKL, per germline.

The CDR3 protein is CASSFYQRRDRGGRGYEQYF. CDR3 bases: TGTGCCAGCAGCTTTTATCAGAGGAGGGACCGGGGGGGAAGGGGCTACGAGCAGTACTTC. This sequence joins TRBV5-4 and TRBJ2-7, with 8 bases matching TRBD2. V lost 2 bases and J lost 3; bases outside the gene matches: 22. The length of the CDR3 is 20 residues. Looked up from germline, CDR1 is SGHNT and CDR2 is YYREEE (reference sequence).

The genes are TRBV5-6 and TRBJ2-1, with a weak D call TRBD2 (5 bases). CDR1 is SGHDT, CDR2 YYEEEE, per germline. This CDR3 has 12 amino acids. Deletions cut 7 bases from V and 3 bases from J, with 8 bases between. CDR3 residues: CASVRGYNEQFF. CDR3 DNA: TGTGCCAGCGTCCGGGGCTACAATGAGCAGTTCTTC.

The count of this clone is one. The V and J genes are TRBV2 and TRBJ2-1; a weak D match, TRBD1 (6 bases). This CDR3 contains 12 residues. Germline-derived CDR1 and CDR2 are SNHLY and FYNNEI. Deletions cut 8 bases from V and 4 bases from J, with 9 bases between. The CDR3 region is CASGRGYNEQFF. The CDR3 DNA reads as TGTGCCAGCGGCAGGGGATACAATGAGCAGTTCTTC.

This clone was detected once. V is TRBV5-6 and J is TRBJ2-5; 7 bases are a match to TRBD2. This CDR3 has 18 residues. Germline V gene lookup returns CDR1 SGHDT and CDR2 YYEEEE. With 4 bases clipped from V and 1 base from J, the junction kept 16 bases outside the gene matches. The CDR3 coding sequence is TGTGCCAGCAGCGGGGGGGACGCGGCCCGCGTAAGCCAAGAGACCCAGTACTTC. Its protein product is CASSGGDAARVSQETQYF. Full variable domain (rest looked up from reference TRBV5-6 and TRBJ2-5): DAGVTQSPTHLIKTRGQQVTLRCSPKSGHDTVSWYQQALGQGPQFIFQYYEEEERQRGNFPDRFSGHQFPNYSSELNVNALLLGDSALYLCASSGGDAARVSQETQYFGPGTRLLVL.

This clone is a singleton in its sample. The rearrangement joins TRBV6-5 to TRBJ2-2; 7 bases are a match to TRBD2. This CDR3 region has 15 residues. Losses at the gene ends were 6 bases for V and 1 base for J; bases not matched to a gene: 5. CDR1 and CDR2 from the germline V gene are MNHEY and SVGAGI. CDR3 DNA: TGTGCCAGCAGCACCGGGACTAAGAACACCGGGGAGCTGTTTTTT. Translation gives CASSTGTKNTGELFF.

V usage is TRBV10-2 and J usage is TRBJ1-2; D gene uncertain. CDR3 size: 12 residues. The V gene's germline CDR1 is WSHSY and CDR2 SAAADI. Trimming left V 10 bases short and J 3 bases short, with 12 bases between. The CDR3 loop reads CATSEADYGYTF. CDR3 in DNA: TGCGCCACTTCGGAGGCCGACTATGGCTACACCTTC.

The gene calls are TRBV5-6 and TRBJ1-3; 9 bases fit TRBD1. Germline CDR1 is SGHDT and CDR2 is YYEEEE. The CDR3 is made up of 17 amino acids. Trimming at V came to 4 bases and at J to 0 bases, leaving 8 bases not matched to a gene. The CDR3 bases are TGTGCCAGCAGCCGCGTGGACAGGGGACTCTCTGGAAACACCATATATTTT. Translating gives CASSRVDRGLSGNTIYF.

The chain carries TRBV14 and TRBJ1-6, with D uncertain. This CDR3 comprises 15 residues. CDR1 and CDR2 (germline): SGHDN, FVKESK. V lost 3 bases and J lost 0, with 6 bases in between. The CDR3 loop reads CASSQLSSYNSPLHF. CDR3 DNA sequence: TGTGCCAGCAGCCAGTTGAGCTCCTATAATTCACCCCTCCACTTT.

This clone was detected once. This rearrangement joins TRBV9 to TRBJ2-1, with D tentatively TRBD1 (6 bases). Germline CDR1 is SGDLS and CDR2 is YYNGEE. Trimming removed 3 bases at V and 9 bases at J, with 13 bases between. The CDR3 is 13 amino acids. As DNA, the CDR3 is TGTGCCAGCAGCGGTACAGGGACGAGTGAGCAGTTCTTC. Its translation is CASSGTGTSEQFF.

The chain combines TRBV7-9 with TRBJ2-5; 15 bases agree with TRBD2. Looked up from germline, CDR1 is SEHNR and CDR2 is FQNEAQ (reference sequence). V lost 5 bases to trimming and J lost 11 bases; unmatched junction nucleotides: 9. The CDR3 length is 15 residues. The CDR3 DNA sequence: TGTGCCAGCAGCAGGGGACTAGCGGGGGGCGGGGAGCAGTACTTC. It codes for CASSRGLAGGGEQYF.

The J gene is TRBJ2-5, the V gene TRBV6-1; unclear D gene. The CDR3 covers 16 residues. Germline V lookup: CDR1 MNHNS, CDR2 SASEGT. V lost 2 bases and J lost 5, with 18 bases in between. The CDR3 here is CASSERLGGTRETQYF. In DNA, the CDR3 is TGTGCCAGCAGTGAACGTCTGGGTGGAACCAGGGAGACCCAGTACTTC.

The chain employs TRBV30 and TRBJ1-4; D uncertain. The CDR3 consists of 12 residues. The germline CDR1 and CDR2 sequences are GTSNPN and SVGIG (reference sequence). V was cut by 4 bases and J by 5 bases, with 8 bases left in between. The CDR3 nucleotides read TGTGCCTGGAACAGAAAAAATGAAAAACTGTTTTTT. Encoded protein: CAWNRKNEKLFF.

The gene calls are TRBV7-6 and TRBJ2-5; D uncertain. CDR1 is SGHVS and CDR2 is FNYEAQ in the germline V gene. V was cut by 0 bases and J by 5 bases, with 7 bases left in between. This CDR3 is built from 13 residues. The CDR3 spells CASSLASRETQYF. In nucleotides, the CDR3 is TGTGCCAGCAGCTTAGCGTCGAGGGAGACCCAGTACTTC.

The chain uses TRBV27 and TRBJ1-5; D is unresolved. Trimming shortened V by 3 bases and J by 3 bases, and 9 bases separated the two germline ends. The V gene's germline CDR1 is MNHEY and CDR2 SMNVEV (reference sequence). This CDR3 has 14 amino acids. Here the CDR3 DNA reads TGTGCCAGCAGTTTCAAGAGTTCCAATCAGCCCCAGCATTTT. Protein sequence: CASSFKSSNQPQHF.

The chain has TRBV5-1 and TRBJ1-1, with TRBD1 identical over 7 bases. This CDR3 is built from 15 residues. V gave up 1 base and J gave up 8 bases; unmatched junction bases: 11. Germline V gives CDR1 SGHRS, CDR2 YFSETQ. The CDR3 protein is CASSLSWEQGIEAFF. The CDR3 DNA sequence: TGCGCCAGCAGCTTGTCGTGGGAACAGGGGATAGAAGCTTTCTTT.

This clone occurred a few times. The gene calls are TRBV7-9 and TRBJ2-7, with TRBD2 as a possible D gene (5 bases). CDR1 SEHNR and CDR2 FQNEAQ come from the germline V gene (reference sequence). V shed 5 bases and J shed 0 bases, with 20 bases lying between them. This CDR3 region has 17 residues. The CDR3 sequence: CASSPEIGRLISYEQYF. DNA of the CDR3: TGTGCCAGCAGCCCGGAGATCGGCCGACTAATCTCCTACGAGCAGTACTTC.

The chain carries TRBV5-1 and TRBJ2-7; TRBD1 might be the D (5 bases). The germline V gene has CDR1 SGHRS and CDR2 YFSETQ. The CDR3 has 15 amino acids. V shed 3 bases and J shed 1 base, with 14 bases lying between them. CDR3 bases: TGCGCCAGCAGCTACAAGGGGCCCACATCCTACGAGCAGTACTTC. Amino acids: CASSYKGPTSYEQYF.

The chain is built from TRBV28 and TRBJ1-6, with D tentatively TRBD1 (5 bases). Germline-derived CDR1 and CDR2 are MDHEN and SYDVKM. The CDR3 sequence is 15 residues long. Trimming cost V 5 bases and J 7 bases, with 15 bases left between them. CDR3 DNA sequence: TGTGCCAGCAGTACCCCGGGACTAAACAATTCACCCCTCCACTTT. Translation: CASSTPGLNNSPLHF.

This clone was seen only once. The chain links TRBV4-1 to TRBJ1-1; possibly TRBD1 for D (6 bases). Germline CDR1 is MGHRA and CDR2 is YSYEKL. This CDR3 spans 16 amino acids. Trimming removed 1 base from V and 0 bases from J, with 12 bases in between. The CDR3 DNA follows: TGCGCCAGCAGCCAAGGCCCGGACAGAATGAACACTGAAGCTTTCTTT. Amino acid sequence: CASSQGPDRMNTEAFF.